This TCR beta chain was observed in a study of T cells in narcolepsy. Study-level information: Healthy controls were enrolled alongside patients with narcolepsy type 1 or type 2.

Study results and limitations: Blood of same and different patients, but not healthy controls, reportedly held recurring autoreactive clonotypes. HCRT-specific and TRIB2-specific autoreactive clonotypes appeared among same-patient CSF and blood CD4+ clonotypes. Some memory CD4+ repertoires had no autoreactive clone sequences.

Looked up from germline, CDR1 is SGHTA and CDR2 is FQGNSA. This CDR3 is built from 15 residues. The V segment lost 7 bases and the J segment 9 bases; nucleotides outside the gene matches: 8. This clone was counted a single time. No antigen is known for it. Generated by immunoSEQ multiplex PCR, the TCRdb table keeps only in-frame clones and is missing some. The table records tens of thousands of clones, roughly four fifths of them present only once. This chain joins TRBV7-2 and TRBJ2-1; 14 positions match TRBD2. This receptor was identified in a human donor with narcolepsy. Sequencing was done on a sample of CD45RA- memory CD4+ T cells from PBMCs. For the CDR3, the DNA is TGTGCCAGCACAAAGACTAGCGGGAGGGAGGGTGAGCAGTTCTTC. Protein product: CASTKTSGREGEQFF.